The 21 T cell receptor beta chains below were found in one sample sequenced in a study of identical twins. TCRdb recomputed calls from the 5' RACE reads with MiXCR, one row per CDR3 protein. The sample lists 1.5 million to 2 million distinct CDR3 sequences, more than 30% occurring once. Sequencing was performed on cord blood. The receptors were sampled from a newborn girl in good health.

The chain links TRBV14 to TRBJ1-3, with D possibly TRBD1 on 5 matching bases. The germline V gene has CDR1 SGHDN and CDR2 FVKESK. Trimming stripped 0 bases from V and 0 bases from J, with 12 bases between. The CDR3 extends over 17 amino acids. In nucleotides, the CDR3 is TGTGCCAGCAGCCAAGATTGGGGACTCCACTCTGGAAACACCATATATTTT. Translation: CASSQDWGLHSGNTIYF.

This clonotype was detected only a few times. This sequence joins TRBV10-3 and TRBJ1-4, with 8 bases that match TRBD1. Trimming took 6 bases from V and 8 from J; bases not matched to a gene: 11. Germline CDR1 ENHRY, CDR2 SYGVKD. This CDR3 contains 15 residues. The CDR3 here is CAIRPGGTGQEKLFF. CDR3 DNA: TGTGCCATCAGGCCTGGCGGGACAGGTCAAGAAAAACTGTTTTTT.

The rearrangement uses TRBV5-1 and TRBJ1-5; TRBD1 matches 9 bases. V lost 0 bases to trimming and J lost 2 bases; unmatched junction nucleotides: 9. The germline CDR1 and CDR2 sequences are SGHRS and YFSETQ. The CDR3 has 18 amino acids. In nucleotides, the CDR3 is TGCGCCAGCAGCTTGGGGGACAGGGACCCGTATGGCAATCAGCCCCAGCATTTT. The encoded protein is CASSLGDRDPYGNQPQHF.

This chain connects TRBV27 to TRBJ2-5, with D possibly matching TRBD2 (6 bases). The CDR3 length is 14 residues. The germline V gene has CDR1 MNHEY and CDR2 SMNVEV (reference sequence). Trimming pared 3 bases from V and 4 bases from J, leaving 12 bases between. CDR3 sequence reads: CASSFYRGGETQYF. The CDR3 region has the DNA TGTGCCAGCAGTTTCTATCGGGGAGGAGAGACCCAGTACTTC.

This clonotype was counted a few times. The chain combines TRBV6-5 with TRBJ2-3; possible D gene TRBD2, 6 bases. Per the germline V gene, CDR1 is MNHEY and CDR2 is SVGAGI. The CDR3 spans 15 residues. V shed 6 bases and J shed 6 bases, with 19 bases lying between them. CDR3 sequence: CASRRLGAEGDTQYF. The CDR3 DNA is TGTGCCAGCAGACGACTAGGGGCGGAAGGGGATACGCAGTATTTT.

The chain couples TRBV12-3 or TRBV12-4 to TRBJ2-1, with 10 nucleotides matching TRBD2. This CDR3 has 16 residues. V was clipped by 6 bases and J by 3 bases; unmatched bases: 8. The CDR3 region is CASSPRSGRDYNEQFF. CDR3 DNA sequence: TGTGCCAGCAGCCCACGAAGCGGGAGGGACTACAATGAGCAGTTCTTC.

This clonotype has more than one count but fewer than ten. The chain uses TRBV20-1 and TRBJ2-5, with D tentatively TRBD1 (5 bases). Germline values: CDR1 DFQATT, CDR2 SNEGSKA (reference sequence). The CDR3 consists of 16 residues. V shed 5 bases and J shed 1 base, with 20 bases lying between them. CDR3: CSAPETATKAQETQYF. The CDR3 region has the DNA TGCAGTGCTCCAGAGACAGCGACCAAGGCCCAAGAGACCCAGTACTTC.

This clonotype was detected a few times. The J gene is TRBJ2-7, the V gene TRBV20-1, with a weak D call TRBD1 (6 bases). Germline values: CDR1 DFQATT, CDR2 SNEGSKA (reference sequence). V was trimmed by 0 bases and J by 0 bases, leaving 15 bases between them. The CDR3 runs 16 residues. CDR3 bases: TGCAGTGCTAGAGATCCTAGAAAGGGACACTCCTACGAGCAGTACTTC. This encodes CSARDPRKGHSYEQYF.

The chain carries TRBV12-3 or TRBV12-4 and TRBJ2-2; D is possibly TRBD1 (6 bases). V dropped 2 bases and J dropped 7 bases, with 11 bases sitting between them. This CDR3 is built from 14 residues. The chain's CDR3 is CASSLTLRGGELFF. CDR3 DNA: TGTGCCAGCAGTTTAACCCTCAGGGGCGGGGAGCTGTTTTTT.

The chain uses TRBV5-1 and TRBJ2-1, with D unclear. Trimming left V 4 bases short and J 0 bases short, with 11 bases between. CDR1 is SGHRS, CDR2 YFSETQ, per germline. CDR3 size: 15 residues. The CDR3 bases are TGCGCCAGCAGCCCGACGACGAGCTCCTACAATGAGCAGTTCTTC. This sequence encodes CASSPTTSSYNEQFF.

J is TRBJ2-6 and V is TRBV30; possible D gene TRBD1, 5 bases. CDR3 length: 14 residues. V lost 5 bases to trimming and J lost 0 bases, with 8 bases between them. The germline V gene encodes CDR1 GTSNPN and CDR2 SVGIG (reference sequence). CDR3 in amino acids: CAWDRSSGANVLTF. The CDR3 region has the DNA TGTGCCTGGGACAGATCCTCTGGGGCCAACGTCCTGACTTTC.

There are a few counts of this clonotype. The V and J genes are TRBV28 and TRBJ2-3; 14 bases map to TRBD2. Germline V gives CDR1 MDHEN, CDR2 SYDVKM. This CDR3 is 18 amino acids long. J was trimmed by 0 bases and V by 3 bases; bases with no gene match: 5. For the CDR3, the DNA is TGTGCCAGCAGTTTCGCGGGACTAGCGGGAGTGAGCACAGATACGCAGTATTTT. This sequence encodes CASSFAGLAGVSTDTQYF.

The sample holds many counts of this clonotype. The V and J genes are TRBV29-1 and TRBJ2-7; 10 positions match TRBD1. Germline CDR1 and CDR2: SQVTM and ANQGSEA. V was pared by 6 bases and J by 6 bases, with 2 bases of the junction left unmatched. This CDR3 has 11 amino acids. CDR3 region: CSVDRGFEQYF. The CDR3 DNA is TGCAGCGTGGACAGGGGGTTCGAGCAGTACTTC.

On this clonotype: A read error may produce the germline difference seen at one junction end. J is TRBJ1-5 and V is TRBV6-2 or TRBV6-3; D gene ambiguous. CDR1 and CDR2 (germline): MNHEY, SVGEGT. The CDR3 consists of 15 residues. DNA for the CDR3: TGTGCCAGCGCGACGAGCGGTATGGGCAATCGGCCCCAGCATTTT. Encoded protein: CASATSGMGNRPQHF.

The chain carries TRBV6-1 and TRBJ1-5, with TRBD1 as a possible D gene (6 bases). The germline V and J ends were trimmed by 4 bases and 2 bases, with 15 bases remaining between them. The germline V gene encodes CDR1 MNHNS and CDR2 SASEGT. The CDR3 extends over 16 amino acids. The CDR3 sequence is CASSADDRRRNQPQHF. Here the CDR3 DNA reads TGTGCCAGCAGTGCCGACGACAGGAGACGCAATCAGCCCCAGCATTTT.

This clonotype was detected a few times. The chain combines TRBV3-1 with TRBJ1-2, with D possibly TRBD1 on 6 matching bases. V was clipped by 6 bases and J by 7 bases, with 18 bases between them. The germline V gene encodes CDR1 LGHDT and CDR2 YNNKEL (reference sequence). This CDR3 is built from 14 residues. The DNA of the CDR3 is TGTGCCAGCAGACACCAGTCCCTCAGGGGTGGCTACACCTTC. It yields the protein CASRHQSLRGGYTF.

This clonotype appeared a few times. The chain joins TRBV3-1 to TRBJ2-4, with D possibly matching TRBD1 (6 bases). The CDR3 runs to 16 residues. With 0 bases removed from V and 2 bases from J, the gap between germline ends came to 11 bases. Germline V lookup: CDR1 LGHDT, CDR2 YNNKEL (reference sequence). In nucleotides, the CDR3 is TGTGCCAGCAGCCAAGAGGGGACACCCACCAAAAACATTCAGTACTTC. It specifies CASSQEGTPTKNIQYF.

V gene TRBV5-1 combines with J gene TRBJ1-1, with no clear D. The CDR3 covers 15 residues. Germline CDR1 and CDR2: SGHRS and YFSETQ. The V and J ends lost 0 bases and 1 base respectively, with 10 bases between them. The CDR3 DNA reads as TGCGCCAGCAGCTTGGCTACTACAGCGAACACTGAAGCTTTCTTT. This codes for CASSLATTANTEAFF.

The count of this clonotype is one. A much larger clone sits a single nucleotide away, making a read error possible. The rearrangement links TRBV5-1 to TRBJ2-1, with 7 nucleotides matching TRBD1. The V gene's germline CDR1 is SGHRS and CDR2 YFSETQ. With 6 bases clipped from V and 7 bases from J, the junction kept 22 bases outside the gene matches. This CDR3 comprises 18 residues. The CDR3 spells CASNIAFRQGQGWNEQFF. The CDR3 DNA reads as TGCGCCAGCAACATAGCATTCAGACAGGGTCAGGGTTGGAATGAGCAGTTCTTC.

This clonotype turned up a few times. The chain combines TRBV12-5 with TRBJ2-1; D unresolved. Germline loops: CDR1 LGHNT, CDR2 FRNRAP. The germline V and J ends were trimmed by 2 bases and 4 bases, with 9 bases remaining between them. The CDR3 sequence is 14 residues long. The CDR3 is CASGLRPVYNEQFF. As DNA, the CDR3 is TGTGCTAGTGGTTTGAGACCGGTTTACAATGAGCAGTTCTTC.

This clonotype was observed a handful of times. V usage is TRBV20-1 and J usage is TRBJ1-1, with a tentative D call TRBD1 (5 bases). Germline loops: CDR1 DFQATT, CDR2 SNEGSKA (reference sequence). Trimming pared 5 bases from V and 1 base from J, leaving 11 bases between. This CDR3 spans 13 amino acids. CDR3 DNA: TGCAGTGCTGACGGGGGAGCGAACACTGAAGCTTTCTTT. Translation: CSADGGANTEAFF.